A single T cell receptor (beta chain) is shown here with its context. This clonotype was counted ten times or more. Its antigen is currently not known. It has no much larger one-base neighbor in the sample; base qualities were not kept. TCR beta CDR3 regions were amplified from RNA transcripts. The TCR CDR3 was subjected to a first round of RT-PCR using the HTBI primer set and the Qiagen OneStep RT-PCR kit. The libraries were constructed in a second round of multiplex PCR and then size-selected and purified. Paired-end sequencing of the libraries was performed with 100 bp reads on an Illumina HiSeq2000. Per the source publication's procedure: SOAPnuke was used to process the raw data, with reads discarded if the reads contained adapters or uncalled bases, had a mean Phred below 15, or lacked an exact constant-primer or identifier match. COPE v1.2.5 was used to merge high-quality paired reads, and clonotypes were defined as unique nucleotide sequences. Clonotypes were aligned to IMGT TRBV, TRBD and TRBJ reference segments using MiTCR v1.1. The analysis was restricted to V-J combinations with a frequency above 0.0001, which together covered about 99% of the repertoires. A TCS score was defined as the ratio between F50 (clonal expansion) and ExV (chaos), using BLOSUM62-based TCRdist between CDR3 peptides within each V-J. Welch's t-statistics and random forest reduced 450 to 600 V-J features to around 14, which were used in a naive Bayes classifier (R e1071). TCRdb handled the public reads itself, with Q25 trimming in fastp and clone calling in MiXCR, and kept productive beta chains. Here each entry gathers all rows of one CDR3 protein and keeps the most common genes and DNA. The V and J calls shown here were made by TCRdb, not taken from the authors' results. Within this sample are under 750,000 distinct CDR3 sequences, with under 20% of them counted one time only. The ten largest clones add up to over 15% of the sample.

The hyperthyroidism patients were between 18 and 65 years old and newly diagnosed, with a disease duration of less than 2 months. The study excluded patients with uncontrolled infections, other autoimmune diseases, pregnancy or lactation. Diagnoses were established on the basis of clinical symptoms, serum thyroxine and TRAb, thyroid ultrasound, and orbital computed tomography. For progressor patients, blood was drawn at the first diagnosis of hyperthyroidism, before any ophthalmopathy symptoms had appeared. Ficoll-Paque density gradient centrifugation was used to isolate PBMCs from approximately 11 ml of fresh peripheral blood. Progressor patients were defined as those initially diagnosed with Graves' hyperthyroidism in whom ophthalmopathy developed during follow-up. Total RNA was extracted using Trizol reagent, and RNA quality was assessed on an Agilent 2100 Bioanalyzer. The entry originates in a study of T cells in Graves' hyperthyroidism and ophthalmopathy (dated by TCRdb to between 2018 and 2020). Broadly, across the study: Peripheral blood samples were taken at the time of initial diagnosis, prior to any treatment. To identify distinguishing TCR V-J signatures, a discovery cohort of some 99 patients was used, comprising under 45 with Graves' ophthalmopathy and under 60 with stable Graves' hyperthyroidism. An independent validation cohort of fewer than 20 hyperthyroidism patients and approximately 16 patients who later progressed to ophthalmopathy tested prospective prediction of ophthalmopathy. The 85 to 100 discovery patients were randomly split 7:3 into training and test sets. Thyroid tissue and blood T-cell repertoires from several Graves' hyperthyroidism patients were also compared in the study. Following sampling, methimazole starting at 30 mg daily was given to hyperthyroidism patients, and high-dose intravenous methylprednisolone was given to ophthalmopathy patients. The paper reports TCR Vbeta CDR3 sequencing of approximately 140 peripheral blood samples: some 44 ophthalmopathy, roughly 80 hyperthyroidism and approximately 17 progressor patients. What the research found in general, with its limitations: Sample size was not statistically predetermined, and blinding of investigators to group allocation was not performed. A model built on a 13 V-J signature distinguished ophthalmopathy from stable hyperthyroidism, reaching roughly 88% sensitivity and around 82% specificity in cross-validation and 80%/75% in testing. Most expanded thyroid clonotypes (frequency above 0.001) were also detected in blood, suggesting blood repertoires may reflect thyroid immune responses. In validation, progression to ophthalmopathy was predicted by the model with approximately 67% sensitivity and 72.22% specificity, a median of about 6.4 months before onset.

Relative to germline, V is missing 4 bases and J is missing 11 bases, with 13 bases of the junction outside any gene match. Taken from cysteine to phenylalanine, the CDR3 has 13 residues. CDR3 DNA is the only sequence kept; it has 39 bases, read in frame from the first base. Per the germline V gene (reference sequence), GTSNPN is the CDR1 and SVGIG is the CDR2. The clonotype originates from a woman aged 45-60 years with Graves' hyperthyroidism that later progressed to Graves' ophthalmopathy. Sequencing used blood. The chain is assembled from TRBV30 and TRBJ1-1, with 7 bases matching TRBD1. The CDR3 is CAWTPGRGGKAFF. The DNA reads TGTGCCTGGACCCCGGGACGAGGGGGCAAGGCTTTCTTT.